Presented here are 27 T cell receptor beta chains from one specimen sequenced in a study of shared clonotypes between healthy human individuals. Terminally differentiated effector memory CD45RA+ cells were left out of the naive CD8 fraction, which was CD45RO-negative and positively selected for CCR7. Data came from immunoSEQ multiplex PCR; TCRdb stores just in-frame clones and leaves some out. The sample has some 800,000 clones, about 91% seen once; the top ten hold around 24%. What was sequenced was naive CD8+ T cells sorted from blood. The receptor source for this set is a man aged 30-40 years in good health.

J is TRBJ2-1 and V is TRBV4-3; 7 nucleotides match TRBD2. The germline V gene encodes CDR1 LGHNA and CDR2 YSLEER. The CDR3 spans 17 residues. Trimming took 2 bases from V and 5 from J; bases not matched to a gene: 12. CDR3 loop: CASSQLVSMGGNNEQFF. The CDR3 DNA is TGCGCCAGCAGCCAATTAGTTTCGATGGGGGGGAACAATGAGCAGTTCTTC.

J is TRBJ2-5 and V is TRBV5-6, with 8 bases matching TRBD1. Germline CDR1 is SGHDT and CDR2 is YYEEEE. The CDR3 is 14 amino acids. With V trimmed by 0 bases and J by 4 bases, 2 bases remained unmatched. The CDR3 spells CASSLGQGRETQYF. The CDR3 DNA is TGTGCCAGCAGCTTGGGACAGGGGCGAGAGACCCAGTACTTC.

The rearrangement links TRBV27 to TRBJ2-1; D gene uncertain. CDR3 size: 12 residues. The germline V gene has CDR1 MNHEY and CDR2 SMNVEV (reference sequence). V lost 0 bases and J lost 9, with 6 bases in between. The DNA of the CDR3 is TGTGCCAGCAGTTTATCACGGTCTGAGCAGTTCTTC. This sequence encodes CASSLSRSEQFF.

The V and J genes are TRBV7-9 and TRBJ2-5, with a tentative D call TRBD2 (6 bases). This CDR3 region has 15 residues. CDR1 and CDR2 from the germline V gene are SEHNR and FQNEAQ (reference sequence). The ends were cut back, 6 bases at V and 5 bases at J, with 19 bases in the middle. The CDR3 bases are TGTGCCAGCAGTTACCAGAGCGCGGGGCTGGAGACCCAGTACTTC. It codes for CASSYQSAGLETQYF.

The V and J genes are TRBV28 and TRBJ1-5, with 7 bases aligning to TRBD1. Germline CDR1 MDHEN, CDR2 SYDVKM. The ends lost 10 bases at V and 4 bases at J; junction bases unmatched: 10. The CDR3 spans 14 residues. The CDR3 DNA follows: TGTGCCACAGCAAGGGGACAGTGGAATCAGCCCCAGCATTTT. Translated: CATARGQWNQPQHF.

The chain is built from TRBV6-1 and TRBJ2-7, with a weak D call TRBD2 (5 bases). V lost 1 base to trimming and J lost 3 bases, with 13 bases between them. The CDR3 is 15 residues long. CDR1 and CDR2 from the germline V gene are MNHNS and SASEGT. CDR3 bases: TGTGCCAGCAGTGAAGTTAGAGGGCCTGTCTACGAGCAGTACTTC. Translating gives CASSEVRGPVYEQYF.

Comments on this clone: This may stem from a read error, because a much larger clone lies one nucleotide away. V gene TRBV7-2 combines with J gene TRBJ2-7, with D hard to call. CDR3 size: 11 residues. CDR1 SGHTA and CDR2 FQGNSA come from the germline V gene. V was trimmed by 5 bases and J by 0 bases, leaving 2 bases between them. The CDR3 DNA reads as TGTGCCAGCAGCGTCTCCTACGAGCAGTACTTC. Translation gives CASSVSYEQYF.

The chain combines TRBV7-9 with TRBJ2-3; 8 bases line up with TRBD2. The CDR3 spans 16 residues. With 4 bases clipped from V and 3 bases from J, the junction kept 9 bases outside the gene matches. Germline V gene data show CDR1 as SEHNR and CDR2 as FQNEAQ (reference sequence). The CDR3 here is CASSSPGSGRTDTQYF. CDR3 DNA: TGTGCCAGCAGCTCCCCCGGGAGCGGGAGAACAGATACGCAGTATTTT.

This clone occurred a few times. The chain combines TRBV7-9 with TRBJ1-5, with 10 bases that match TRBD1. V was clipped by 5 bases and J by 5 bases; unmatched bases: 6. The CDR3 has 15 residues. From germline, CDR1 is SEHNR and CDR2 FQNEAQ (reference sequence). CDR3 DNA: TGTGCCAGCAGCATGGACAGGGGGGAGGATCAGCCCCAGCATTTT. Its translation is CASSMDRGEDQPQHF.

V gene TRBV11-2 combines with J gene TRBJ2-7, with 7 bases matching TRBD1. V gave up 4 bases and J gave up 5 bases; unmatched junction bases: 14. This CDR3 has 16 residues. Looked up from germline, CDR1 is SGHAT and CDR2 is FQNNGV. This chain's CDR3 is CASSSRTETGSDEQYF. CDR3 nucleotide sequence: TGTGCCAGCAGCTCACGGACCGAGACAGGGAGCGACGAGCAGTACTTC.

For the CDR3, the DNA is TGTGCCACCAGCAGAGATTTTTCCGTCGAGGGAGAGCCGGGTAGCACAGATACGCAGTATTTT. Its translation is CATSRDFSVEGEPGSTDTQYF. The chain employs TRBV15 and TRBJ2-3; D perhaps matches TRBD2 (5 bases). The germline gives CDR1 LNHNV, CDR2 YYDKDF (reference sequence). CDR3 size: 21 residues. Trimming took off 0 bases at V and 0 bases at J, with 25 bases between the two ends.

V gene TRBV29-1 combines with J gene TRBJ2-6, with D perhaps TRBD1 (5 bases). Germline loops: CDR1 SQVTM, CDR2 ANQGSEA. The CDR3 covers 12 residues. Trimming shortened V by 7 bases and J by 1 base, and 5 bases separated the two germline ends. CDR3 sequence (DNA): TGCAGCGCAGGGTCTGGGGCCAACGTCCTGACTTTC. It specifies CSAGSGANVLTF. The full variable domain, with the rest looked up from reference TRBV29-1 and TRBJ2-6, is SAVISQKPSRDICQRGTSLTIQCQVDSQVTMMFWYRQQPGQSLTLIATANQGSEATYESGFVIDKFPISRPNLTFSTLTVSNMSPEDSSIYLCSAGSGANVLTFGAGSRLTVL.

This clone was counted only a few times. In DNA form, the CDR3 reads TGTGCCATCAGTGATCCAAGGCGGGGAACTGAAGCTTTCTTT. Translation: CAISDPRRGTEAFF. The chain has TRBV10-3 and TRBJ1-1; D not certain. V gave up 3 bases and J gave up 5 bases, with 13 bases separating them. Germline CDR1 ENHRY, CDR2 SYGVKD. This CDR3 is 14 amino acids long.

Concerning this clone: The identical CDR3 is also encoded by other nucleotide sequences in the sample. CDR3 sequence: CASSLSRAYEQYF. CDR3 nucleotides: TGTGCCAGCAGTTTAAGCAGGGCCTACGAGCAGTACTTC. The gene calls are TRBV27 and TRBJ2-7; the D gene is possibly TRBD1 (5 bases). The V gene lost 2 bases and the J gene lost 2 bases, with 7 bases spanning the gap. Germline V gives CDR1 MNHEY, CDR2 SMNVEV (reference sequence). The CDR3 runs 13 residues.

The V gene is TRBV11-2, the J gene TRBJ2-1; TRBD1 matches 8 bases. The CDR3 runs 16 residues. Trimming at V came to 1 base and at J to 3 bases, leaving 5 bases not matched to a gene. CDR1 SGHAT and CDR2 FQNNGV come from the germline V gene. CDR3 bases: TGTGCCAGCAGCTTAGCTAGGGGGACAGGCTACAATGAGCAGTTCTTC. Its protein product is CASSLARGTGYNEQFF.

This clone was observed a single time. The chain couples TRBV5-6 to TRBJ1-5, with D perhaps matching TRBD1 (6 bases). The CDR3 totals 14 residues. Germline V gives CDR1 SGHDT, CDR2 YYEEEE. Trimming cost V 1 base and J 15 bases, with 20 bases left between them. CDR3 protein: CASSLNRVREGLHF. The CDR3 region has the DNA TGTGCCAGCAGCTTGAACAGGGTTCGTGAGGGACTGCATTTT.

This chain uses TRBV7-2 with TRBJ2-7; 13 bases are a match to TRBD2. The V segment lost 5 bases and the J segment 4 bases; nucleotides outside the gene matches: 5. The CDR3 totals 15 residues. The germline CDR1 and CDR2 sequences are SGHTA and FQGNSA. CDR3 in amino acids: CASSVTGLAGYEQYF. The CDR3 DNA reads TGTGCCAGCAGCGTGACGGGACTAGCGGGATACGAGCAGTACTTC. Based on the CDR3 plus reference TRBV7-2 and TRBJ2-7, the full variable domain is GAGVSQSPSNKVTEKGKDVELRCDPISGHTALYWYRQSLGQGLEFLIYFQGNSAPDKSGLPSDRFSAERTGGSVSTLTIQRTQQEDSAVYLCASSVTGLAGYEQYFGPGTRLTVT.

This chain uses TRBV2 with TRBJ2-5; tentative D call: TRBD2 (5 bases). The ends were cut back, 6 bases at V and 5 bases at J, with 10 bases in the middle. Germline V gene data show CDR1 as SNHLY and CDR2 as FYNNEI. The CDR3 is made up of 12 amino acids. The CDR3 bases are TGTGCCAGCAGACGTGGAGGCGAGACCCAGTACTTC. Translated, it gives CASRRGGETQYF.

The V call is TRBV6-5, the J call TRBJ2-5; the match to TRBD2 covers 11 bases. From germline, CDR1 is MNHEY and CDR2 SVGAGI. This CDR3 is 14 amino acids long. Trimming at V came to 2 bases and at J to 4 bases, leaving 0 bases not matched to a gene. The CDR3 spells CASSYGLAGETQYF. The CDR3 nucleotides read TGTGCCAGCAGTTACGGACTAGCGGGAGAGACCCAGTACTTC.

This chain connects TRBV30 to TRBJ2-1, with 7 bases lining up with TRBD2. There are 12 residues in the CDR3. V gave up 0 bases and J gave up 12 bases; unmatched junction bases: 5. Germline CDR1 is GTSNPN and CDR2 is SVGIG (reference sequence). CDR3 region: CAWSVTSALQFF. DNA of the CDR3: TGTGCCTGGAGTGTAACTAGCGCTCTGCAGTTCTTC.

The chain employs TRBV14 and TRBJ2-7, with 8 bases matching TRBD1. The CDR3 has 15 residues. The V and J ends lost 3 bases and 4 bases, in that order; junction bases with no gene match: 8. Germline V gives CDR1 SGHDN, CDR2 FVKESK. This chain's CDR3 is CASSQRTGKWYEQYF. The CDR3 DNA reads TGTGCCAGCAGCCAGAGGACAGGGAAGTGGTACGAGCAGTACTTC.

This clone was seen a single time. This rearrangement joins TRBV7-9 to TRBJ2-7, with TRBD2 matching 7 bases. This CDR3 is 14 amino acids long. Trimming at V came to 5 bases and at J to 2 bases, leaving 6 bases not matched to a gene. Germline CDR1 and CDR2: SEHNR and FQNEAQ (reference sequence). The CDR3 spells CASSAVGGPYEQYF. The CDR3 DNA sequence: TGTGCCAGCAGCGCTGTGGGAGGGCCCTACGAGCAGTACTTC.

J is TRBJ2-3 and V is TRBV28; 7 bases align to TRBD1. Germline CDR1 is MDHEN and CDR2 is SYDVKM. V was clipped by 8 bases and J by 2 bases; unmatched bases: 4. The CDR3 consists of 13 residues. The DNA for the CDR3 is TGTGCCAGCGGGACAGAGAACACAGATACGCAGTATTTT. Translating gives CASGTENTDTQYF.

The chain couples TRBV30 to TRBJ1-1, with unresolved D. V dropped 0 bases and J dropped 4 bases, with 21 bases sitting between them. The CDR3 is 17 residues long. CDR1 and CDR2 (germline): GTSNPN, SVGIG (reference sequence). CDR3 sequence reads: CAWSVSPDLVVGTEAFF. Here the CDR3 DNA reads TGTGCCTGGAGTGTCTCCCCTGATTTGGTTGTGGGCACTGAAGCTTTCTTT.

The chain recombines TRBV15 with TRBJ2-5; D possibly corresponds to TRBD2 (5 bases). Germline lookup yields CDR1 LNHNV and CDR2 YYDKDF (reference sequence). V was clipped by 3 bases and J by 10 bases, with 12 bases between them. There are 12 residues in the CDR3. CDR3 loop: CATSSQLEDQYF. CDR3 DNA: TGTGCCACCAGCAGTCAACTAGAGGACCAGTACTTC.

The chain uses TRBV28 and TRBJ2-7; D remains unclear. V shed 6 bases and J shed 3 bases, with 9 bases lying between them. CDR1 MDHEN and CDR2 SYDVKM come from the germline V gene. The CDR3 has 12 amino acids. The DNA of the CDR3 is TGTGCCAGCAGCACTCTCCTCTACGAGCAGTACTTC. Its translation: CASSTLLYEQYF.

The chain has TRBV6-5 and TRBJ1-1; a possible D gene is TRBD1 (5 bases). Trimming shortened V by 11 bases and J by 3 bases, and 10 bases separated the two germline ends. Germline lookup yields CDR1 MNHEY and CDR2 SVGAGI. This CDR3 is built from 11 residues. The CDR3 nucleotides read TGTGCCGCGGGGGGGTACACTGAAGCTTTCTTT. Its translation is CAAGGYTEAFF.